The 27 T cell receptor beta chains below were found in one sample sequenced in a study of T cell responses to AZD1222 COVID-19 vaccine. Measured with immunoSEQ multiplex PCR; TCRdb has only the in-frame clones, and not every one. The sample shows 100,000 or so clones, 85% to 90% of them seen only once. The sequencing here drew on peripheral blood, taken on day 0 of AZD1222 vaccination. These receptors were obtained from an adult in good health.

This chain links TRBV18 with TRBJ2-5; D may be TRBD2 (5 bases). V lost 3 bases and J 4 bases, leaving 12 bases between the germline ends. Germline V gene data show CDR1 as KGHSH and CDR2 as LQKENI. The CDR3 has 14 amino acids. The CDR3 spells CASSPLGVGETQYF. The CDR3 nucleotides read TGTGCCAGCTCACCCCTCGGGGTCGGAGAGACCCAGTACTTC. The full variable domain, its missing parts supplied by reference TRBV18 and TRBJ2-5, is NAGVMQNPRHLVRRRGQEARLRCSPMKGHSHVYWYRQLPEEGLKFMVYLQKENIIDESGMPKERFSAEFPKEGPSILRIQQVVRGDSAAYFCASSPLGVGETQYFGPGTRLLVL.

This chain connects TRBV5-1 to TRBJ2-2; D might be TRBD1 or TRBD2, each matching 6 bases. With 6 bases removed from V and 5 bases from J, the gap between germline ends came to 17 bases. CDR3 length: 15 residues. From germline, CDR1 is SGHRS and CDR2 YFSETQ. Here the CDR3 reads CASTNRGAETGELFF. Here the CDR3 DNA reads TGCGCCAGCACGAATAGGGGGGCCGAAACCGGGGAGCTGTTTTTT.

V gene TRBV12-3 or TRBV12-4 combines with J gene TRBJ2-7; maybe TRBD1 (6 bases). This CDR3 spans 13 amino acids. The V and J ends lost 4 bases and 1 base respectively, with 8 bases between them. The CDR3 DNA sequence: TGTGCCAGCAGTTGGGGGACATCCTACGAGCAGTACTTC. Translated, it gives CASSWGTSYEQYF.

In DNA form, the CDR3 reads TGTGCCAGCAGCGAGAACTATGGCTACACCTTC. Translating it yields CASSENYGYTF. The chain employs TRBV2 and TRBJ1-2; D is undetermined. The V gene lost 6 bases and the J gene lost 2 bases, with 4 bases spanning the gap. CDR3 length: 11 residues. CDR1 and CDR2 from the germline V gene are SNHLY and FYNNEI.

The V call is TRBV7-3, the J call TRBJ2-1, with D perhaps matching TRBD2 (5 bases). Trimming cost V 5 bases and J 9 bases, with 11 bases left between them. The CDR3 length is 12 residues. Germline loops: CDR1 SGHTA, CDR2 FQGTGA. The CDR3 loop reads CASSQTGGEQFF. The CDR3 DNA reads as TGTGCCAGCAGCCAGACCGGAGGTGAGCAGTTCTTC.

This clone was seen once. V is TRBV12-3 or TRBV12-4 and J is TRBJ1-1, with unresolved D. Between the trimmed V and J ends, which lost 3 bases and 4 bases, there was a span of 6 bases. This CDR3 has 12 residues. DNA of the CDR3: TGTGCCAGCAGTTTTTTAACCACTGAAGCTTTCTTT. This translates into CASSFLTTEAFF.

The chain combines TRBV5-4 with TRBJ1-2; maybe TRBD1 (5 bases). The CDR3 extends over 15 amino acids. Germline V gene data show CDR1 as SGHNT and CDR2 as YYREEE (reference sequence). Trimming shortened V by 0 bases and J by 0 bases, and 9 bases separated the two germline ends. CDR3 nucleotides: TGTGCCAGCAGCTTGGAGGGACCGGCTAACTATGGCTACACCTTC. It specifies CASSLEGPANYGYTF.

The rearrangement links TRBV28 to TRBJ2-5; D unresolved. The CDR3 length is 13 residues. Trimming stripped 1 base from V and 5 bases from J, with 8 bases between. Germline loops: CDR1 MDHEN, CDR2 SYDVKM. The CDR3: CASSLSSTETQYF. The CDR3 DNA reads TGTGCCAGCAGTTTATCTAGTACGGAGACCCAGTACTTC.

The chain has TRBV6-1 and TRBJ2-1; TRBD2 agrees at 7 bases. Per germline, CDR1 MNHNS and CDR2 SASEGT. The ends lost 4 bases at V and 5 bases at J; junction bases unmatched: 11. The CDR3 contains 16 residues. The CDR3 is CASSAGTNRYDNEQFF. CDR3 nucleotide sequence: TGTGCCAGCAGTGCCGGGACTAATAGGTATGACAATGAGCAGTTCTTC.

This chain links TRBV28 with TRBJ2-7, with D possibly called TRBD1 or TRBD2 (6 bases each). CDR3 length: 14 residues. V was shortened by 4 bases and J by 4 bases, with 14 bases between the two germline ends. Germline CDR1 is MDHEN and CDR2 is SYDVKM. This chain's CDR3 is CASSSPGARYEQYF. In DNA form, the CDR3 reads TGTGCCAGCAGTTCCCCGGGGGCGCGTTACGAGCAGTACTTC.

The V gene is TRBV4-1, the J gene TRBJ2-4, with unresolved D. This CDR3 has 14 amino acids. Germline-derived CDR1 and CDR2 are MGHRA and YSYEKL. The germline V and J ends were trimmed by 6 bases and 7 bases, with 16 bases remaining between them. CDR3 sequence reads: CASRKSDFENIQYF. The CDR3 DNA reads as TGCGCCAGCAGAAAGTCGGATTTTGAGAACATTCAGTACTTC.

The chain links TRBV5-1 to TRBJ2-2; 8 bases are a match to TRBD1. V lost 1 base and J lost 2; bases outside the gene matches: 7. Germline CDR1 SGHRS, CDR2 YFSETQ. The CDR3 is 17 residues long. The CDR3: CASSLLVGTGNTGELFF. DNA for the CDR3: TGCGCCAGCAGCTTGCTCGTCGGGACAGGTAACACCGGGGAGCTGTTTTTT.

As for this clone: Distinct nucleotide sequences in the sample also encode this CDR3. The rearrangement links TRBV7-9 to TRBJ1-3; TRBD1 matches at 9 bases. With V trimmed by 5 bases and J by 0 bases, 5 bases remained unmatched. Germline CDR1 SEHNR, CDR2 FQNEAQ (reference sequence). The CDR3 is 16 residues long. CDR3 DNA sequence: TGTGCCAGCAGCCCCCCGGGACAGGGCTCTGGAAACACCATATATTTT. As protein: CASSPPGQGSGNTIYF.

The CDR3 protein is CASGLSRGTGELFF. CDR3 sequence (DNA): TGTGCTAGTGGTTTATCGCGGGGCACCGGGGAGCTGTTTTTT. The chain carries TRBV12-5 and TRBJ2-2, with a possible D match to TRBD2 (6 bases). V was clipped by 3 bases and J by 4 bases, with 9 bases between them. This CDR3 region has 14 residues. Germline values: CDR1 LGHNT, CDR2 FRNRAP.

This clone was detected once. V usage is TRBV4-1 and J usage is TRBJ1-2; D ambiguous. Trimming took 0 bases from V and 3 from J, leaving 14 bases between them. The CDR3 spans 16 residues. The V gene's germline CDR1 is MGHRA and CDR2 YSYEKL. In nucleotides, the CDR3 is TGCGCCAGCAGCCAAGAGGGATATAGGGAACACTATGGCTACACCTTC. This gives the protein CASSQEGYREHYGYTF.

V is TRBV19 and J is TRBJ2-2, with D unresolved. The V end was cut by 6 bases, the J end by 0 bases, with 11 bases between. This CDR3 has 15 amino acids. The V gene's germline CDR1 is LNHDA and CDR2 SQIVND (reference sequence). The CDR3 loop is CASRLTNANTGELFF. The DNA for the CDR3 is TGTGCCAGTAGGCTAACGAACGCGAACACCGGGGAGCTGTTTTTT.

The V gene is TRBV7-9, the J gene TRBJ2-7, with a weak D call TRBD1 (5 bases). CDR1 and CDR2 from the germline V gene are SEHNR and FQNEAQ (reference sequence). V was shortened by 1 base and J by 4 bases, with 17 bases between the two germline ends. The CDR3 spans 16 residues. The CDR3 spells CASSLVSLGVDYEQYF. DNA for the CDR3: TGTGCCAGCAGCTTAGTCAGCTTAGGGGTCGATTACGAGCAGTACTTC.

This chain connects TRBV10-3 to TRBJ2-1; 10 bases agree with TRBD2. The length of the CDR3 is 14 residues. Germline V gene data show CDR1 as ENHRY and CDR2 as SYGVKD. V shed 2 bases, J shed 5 bases, and the junction held 0 bases outside the gene matches. The CDR3 spells CAISETSGNNEQFF. CDR3 in DNA: TGTGCCATCAGTGAGACTAGCGGGAACAATGAGCAGTTCTTC.

The chain employs TRBV29-1 and TRBJ1-1; perhaps TRBD1 as D (6 bases). The CDR3 spans 15 residues. V lost 6 bases, J lost 0 bases, and 17 bases lay in between. Per germline, CDR1 SQVTM and CDR2 ANQGSEA. As DNA, the CDR3 is TGCAGCGTCACACCCCCGGACAGTATGAACACTGAAGCTTTCTTT. Translating gives CSVTPPDSMNTEAFF.

J is TRBJ1-5 and V is TRBV6-5; D is unclear. Trimming cost V 0 bases and J 2 bases, with 8 bases left between them. The CDR3 runs to 15 residues. Germline V gene sequence: CDR1 MNHEY, CDR2 SVGAGI. CDR3 DNA sequence: TGTGCCAGCAGTTACTCGCCAGACCGCAATCAGCCCCAGCATTTT. Translated: CASSYSPDRNQPQHF.

The V call is TRBV6-1, the J call TRBJ2-7; 9 bases map to TRBD1. The CDR3 runs 15 residues. V was clipped by 3 bases and J by 6 bases; unmatched bases: 9. Germline V gene lookup returns CDR1 MNHNS and CDR2 SASEGT. This CDR3 is CASSDPGTGLGEQYF. CDR3 DNA: TGTGCCAGCAGTGACCCCGGGACAGGGTTGGGCGAGCAGTACTTC.

The V and J genes are TRBV10-1 and TRBJ2-2; D not resolved. Germline lookup yields CDR1 WNHNN and CDR2 SYGVQD (reference sequence). V lost 4 bases and J 7 bases, leaving 7 bases between the germline ends. The CDR3 spans 12 residues. CDR3 sequence: CASSGVNGELFF. The CDR3 coding sequence is TGCGCCAGCAGTGGGGTCAACGGGGAGCTGTTTTTT.

The V gene is TRBV10-3, the J gene TRBJ1-5; no reliable D call. The CDR3 contains 13 residues. V lost 8 bases, J lost 6 bases, and 14 bases lay in between. Germline V CDR1 and CDR2: ENHRY, SYGVKD. In nucleotides, the CDR3 is TGTGCCATCGGGCAGGACGAATCTCAGCCCCAGCATTTT. Protein sequence: CAIGQDESQPQHF.

The V call is TRBV28, the J call TRBJ2-1; TRBD2 aligns across 7 bases. The CDR3 runs to 15 residues. J gave up 13 bases and V 3 bases, and 15 bases lay outside the gene matches. Germline V gene lookup returns CDR1 MDHEN and CDR2 SYDVKM. The CDR3 DNA reads TGTGCCAGCAGTTTCAGACGGGAGGCGGGCAAAGCCCAGTTCTTC. It specifies CASSFRREAGKAQFF.

The rearrangement links TRBV10-3 to TRBJ2-6; perhaps D is TRBD1 or TRBD2 (5 bases each). Germline lookup yields CDR1 ENHRY and CDR2 SYGVKD. Trimming took off 11 bases at V and 0 bases at J, with 14 bases between the two ends. The CDR3 runs 15 residues. CDR3 protein: CAASGTASGANVLTF. Here the CDR3 DNA reads TGTGCCGCGTCCGGGACGGCCTCTGGGGCCAACGTCCTGACTTTC.

The chain links TRBV3-1 (or the pseudogene TRBV3-2) to TRBJ2-1; 10 nucleotides line up with TRBD2. Germline trimming cut 1 base from V and 3 bases from J; bases unmatched to any gene: 3. Germline V gives CDR1 LGHDT, CDR2 YNNKEL (reference sequence). CDR3 length: 16 amino acids. The CDR3 sequence is CASSQGLAGVYNEQFF. The CDR3 nucleotides are TGTGCCAGCAGCCAAGGGCTAGCGGGGGTCTACAATGAGCAGTTCTTC.

This sequence joins TRBV6-5 and TRBJ1-4; no definite D call. The germline V gene encodes CDR1 MNHEY and CDR2 SVGAGI. The ends were cut back, 5 bases at V and 4 bases at J, with 11 bases in the middle. CDR3 length: 14 residues. The CDR3 coding sequence is TGTGCCAGCAGTCCGAGGTCTGGTAATGAAAAACTGTTTTTT. Translating gives CASSPRSGNEKLFF.